These T cell receptor beta chains were read from a single sample in a study of blood T cell repertoires in COVID-19. Using immunoSEQ multiplex PCR, the repertoire was profiled, and TCRdb retains in-frame clones only, with some absent. The table records around 320,000 clones, about nine tenths of them present only once. Sequencing was carried out using peripheral blood. Source of these receptors: a woman between 25 and 40 years old with COVID-19, enrolled during active disease. The CDR3 runs from the conserved cysteine through the conserved F or W. D genes are given only for firm matches. Not all rows give a size; the values are once, few, many and, for expanded clones, a class.

j_call | d_call | clone_size | v_call | cdr3_aa | cdr3_nt
TRBJ2-7 | NA | few | TRBV11-2 | CASSSGVQYSSEQYF | TGTGCCAGCAGCTCGGGAGTTCAGTACTCCTCGGAGCAGTACTTC
TRBJ1-5 | NA | NA | TRBV19 | CASSLVGGDANQPQHF | TGTGCCAGTAGCTTGGTCGGAGGGGACGCAAATCAGCCCCAGCATTTT
TRBJ2-5 | NA | NA | TRBV10-3 | CAIRDQVRETQYF | TGTGCCATCAGAGATCAGGTTCGAGAGACCCAGTACTTC
TRBJ2-3 | TRBD2 | once | TRBV5-4 | CASSYSGGAADTQYF | TGTGCCAGCAGCTATAGCGGGGGGGCGGCAGATACGCAGTATTTT
TRBJ2-3 | TRBD2 | NA | TRBV3-1/TRBV3-2 | CASSLTRGAGTDTQYF | TGTGCCAGCAGCCTCACGCGGGGGGCGGGCACAGATACGCAGTATTTT
TRBJ2-3 | TRBD2 | NA | TRBV2 | CASSVTSGGAKYTQYF | TGTGCCAGCAGTGTAACTAGCGGGGGGGCGAAATATACGCAGTATTTT
TRBJ1-2 | NA | NA | TRBV5-4 | CASSSFPEIYYGYTF | TGTGCCAGCAGCTCCTTCCCTGAGATTTACTATGGCTACACCTTC
TRBJ2-7 | TRBD2 | NA | TRBV5-1 | CASSQPGLTNEQYF | TGCGCCAGCAGCCAGCCGGGACTAACCAACGAGCAGTACTTC
TRBJ1-4 | TRBD1 | NA | TRBV28 | CATLTGNEKLFF | TGTGCCACCCTGACAGGGAATGAAAAACTGTTTTTT
TRBJ1-2 | TRBD1 | once | TRBV27 | CASSFRQGSGYTF | TGTGCCAGCAGTTTCCGACAGGGGTCTGGCTACACCTTC
TRBJ2-1 | TRBD1 | NA | TRBV27 | CASRPRDRGNEQFF | TGTGCCAGCAGACCCCGGGACAGGGGAAATGAGCAGTTCTTC
TRBJ2-3 | NA | NA | TRBV10-1 | CASSDTLGPSSTDTQYF | TGCGCCAGCAGTGATACCCTCGGTCCATCTAGCACAGATACGCAGTATTTT
TRBJ2-7 | NA | NA | TRBV27 | CASTPTEGNRHYEQYF | TGTGCCAGCACCCCAACAGAGGGTAACAGACACTACGAGCAGTACTTC
TRBJ2-5 | NA | NA | TRBV18 | CASSATEGTQYF | TGTGCCAGCTCGGCCACAGAGGGGACCCAGTACTTC
TRBJ1-2 | NA | NA | TRBV28 | CASSQDSRGDTF | TGTGCCAGCAGCCAGGACAGCCGAGGCGACACCTTC
TRBJ1-4 | NA | NA | TRBV12-3/TRBV12-4 | CASSFYGEKLFF | TGTGCCAGCAGTTTTTACGGTGAAAAACTGTTTTTT
TRBJ1-2 | NA | once | TRBV28 | CASRSQSGYTF | TGTGCCAGCAGATCCCAGTCGGGCTACACCTTC
TRBJ2-7 | NA | NA | TRBV2 | CASSELPHEQYF | TGTGCCAGCAGTGAACTCCCCCACGAGCAGTACTTC
TRBJ2-7 | NA | NA | TRBV10-2 | CASRMGGPPGEQYF | TGCGCCAGCAGGATGGGGGGGCCCCCTGGGGAGCAGTACTTC
TRBJ1-1 | NA | NA | TRBV11-2 | CASSLMAGRTEAFF | TGTGCCAGCAGCCTGATGGCAGGGAGGACTGAAGCTTTCTTT
TRBJ2-1 | TRBD2 | NA | TRBV7-9 | CASSLGLAGGNEQFF | TGTGCCAGCAGCTTAGGACTAGCGGGGGGTAACGAGCAGTTCTTC
TRBJ1-1 | NA | NA | TRBV7-9 | CASSLVRALQRAEAFF | TGTGCCAGCAGCTTAGTGCGGGCCCTCCAACGGGCTGAAGCTTTCTTT
TRBJ1-1 | NA | NA | TRBV4-1 | CASSPGEGYGAEAFF | TGCGCCAGCAGCCCCGGTGAGGGCTATGGGGCTGAAGCTTTCTTT
TRBJ2-3 | TRBD2 | NA | TRBV7-9 | CASSRLAADTQYF | TGTGCCAGCAGCCGACTAGCAGCAGATACGCAGTATTTT
TRBJ2-5 | TRBD2 | NA | TRBV5-4 | CASSLRAGGDETQYF | TGTGCCAGCAGCTTACGAGCGGGGGGAGATGAGACCCAGTACTTC
TRBJ1-2 | NA | NA | TRBV3-1/TRBV3-2 | CASSQGSLGVLMGYTF | TGTGCCAGCAGCCAAGGCTCCCTAGGGGTCCTTATGGGCTACACCTTC
TRBJ1-2 | TRBD1 | NA | TRBV5-1 | CASSLTGDSGYTF | TGCGCCAGCAGCTTAACAGGGGACAGTGGCTACACCTTC
TRBJ2-1 | NA | once | TRBV6-1 | CASSEVTRHRGQFF | TGTGCCAGCAGTGAAGTGACGAGACATCGGGGACAGTTCTTC
TRBJ2-7 | TRBD2 | NA | TRBV19 | CASSPYGLAVAEQYF | TGTGCCAGTAGCCCCTACGGACTAGCAGTTGCCGAGCAGTACTTC
TRBJ1-3 | TRBD1 | NA | TRBV19 | CASGQVNTIYF | TGTGCCAGTGGACAGGTGAACACCATATATTTT
TRBJ2-2 | NA | NA | TRBV13 | CASGGGALTGELFF | TGTGCCAGCGGTGGGGGGGCCCTCACCGGGGAGCTGTTTTTT
TRBJ2-1 | NA | NA | TRBV7-9 | CASSLVRGGGGNEQFF | TGTGCCAGCAGCTTAGTGAGGGGAGGAGGAGGCAATGAGCAGTTCTTC
TRBJ2-1 | NA | NA | TRBV19 | CASSIDLRGLVRGEQFF | TGTGCCAGTAGTATAGATTTGCGGGGCTTAGTACGCGGTGAGCAGTTCTTC
TRBJ2-1 | TRBD1 | few | TRBV5-8 | CASSVYRGTYNEQFF | TGTGCCAGCAGTGTATACAGGGGGACCTACAATGAGCAGTTCTTC
TRBJ2-7 | NA | NA | TRBV7-6 | CASSLVGVAETYEQYF | TGTGCCAGCAGCTTAGTCGGGGTAGCGGAAACCTACGAGCAGTACTTC
TRBJ2-7 | NA | once | TRBV4-1 | CASSQAPGQLIYEQYF | TGCGCCAGCAGCCAAGCTCCCGGACAGCTCATCTACGAGCAGTACTTC
TRBJ2-7 | TRBD1 | NA | TRBV4-1 | CASSPGQGASGYEQYF | TGCGCCAGCAGCCCGGGACAGGGGGCTTCTGGATACGAGCAGTACTTC